The rows below give T cell receptor beta chains drawn from one sample of a study of CXCR3-negative and CXCR3-positive naive CD8 T cells. TCRdb reprocessed the 5' RACE reads and stores each CDR3 protein as one record, lacking DNA. This sample's clone table lists approximately 100,000 distinct CDR3 sequences. Sequencing was performed on naive CXCR3+ CD8+ T cells from blood. These receptor sequences come from a human donor in good health. Some clones in this sample may be carry-over from other donors' samples. The CDR3 runs from the conserved cysteine through the conserved F or W.

V gene: TRBV7-9; J gene: TRBJ2-7; CDR3 protein: CASSLDGVTYEQYF
V gene: TRBV7-8; J gene: TRBJ2-2; CDR3 protein: CASSFRALMLNTGELFF
V gene: TRBV28; J gene: TRBJ2-1; CDR3 protein: CASSPRLAGFYNEQFF
V gene: TRBV15; J gene: TRBJ1-1; CDR3 protein: CATSMGWGTEAFF
V gene: TRBV2; J gene: TRBJ2-2; CDR3 protein: CASSYYQTGSTGELFF
V gene: TRBV12-3/TRBV12-4; J gene: TRBJ2-5; CDR3 protein: CASTSRGGLETQYF
V gene: TRBV28; J gene: TRBJ2-2; CDR3 protein: CASSPHHRDFTGELFF
V gene: TRBV7-9; J gene: TRBJ2-1; CDR3 protein: CASSYPPRGPRVGKYNEQFF
V gene: TRBV28; J gene: TRBJ2-7; CDR3 protein: CASRAPGTGPYEQYF
V gene: TRBV9; J gene: TRBJ2-1; CDR3 protein: CASSVGRVSSYNEQFF
V gene: TRBV19; J gene: TRBJ2-7; CDR3 protein: CASSETSGYEQYF
V gene: TRBV15; J gene: TRBJ2-7; CDR3 protein: CATSNPPQGAYEQYF
V gene: TRBV11-2; J gene: TRBJ2-7; CDR3 protein: CASSSGQGAGEQYF
V gene: TRBV6-5; J gene: TRBJ2-1; CDR3 protein: CASSYNSGGANEQFF
V gene: TRBV29-1; J gene: TRBJ1-1; CDR3 protein: CSVEDRAAEAFF
V gene: TRBV10-2; J gene: TRBJ2-7; CDR3 protein: CASSDLDYEQYF
V gene: TRBV28; J gene: TRBJ2-7; CDR3 protein: CASSYVAGPHAYEQYF
V gene: TRBV30; J gene: TRBJ2-7; CDR3 protein: CAWSFHPNLGQGYEQYF
V gene: TRBV6-2/TRBV6-3; J gene: TRBJ1-1; CDR3 protein: CASSWDRVSSAEAFF
V gene: TRBV12-3/TRBV12-4; J gene: TRBJ2-3; CDR3 protein: CASRGELAGGDTQYF
V gene: TRBV4-2; J gene: TRBJ2-7; CDR3 protein: CASSQDRGEDYEQYF